The text below deals with one T cell receptor beta chain. Its antigen is unknown. No much larger clone exists at a distance of one base, and base qualities are not known. CDR1 and CDR2 are read off the germline V gene (reference sequence) as PRHDT and FYEKMQ. Spanning cysteine to phenylalanine, the CDR3 consists of 15 amino acids. Here the CDR3 DNA is all that survives: 45 bases in frame from base 1. The V end gives up 5 bases and the J end 8 bases, leaving 6 bases in the junction not matched to a gene. The data derive from a study of T cell changes during pregnancy in multiple sclerosis (dated by TCRdb to about 2019). Describing the broader study: The study looked at changes in the T cell repertoire across pregnancy in women with multiple sclerosis.

Library preparation used the immunoSEQ multiplex PCR assay. In its TCRdb copy, this immuneACCESS table keeps in-frame sequences only and misses some clones. Where compared with another copy, unresolved V genes explain less than half of these, and the others have no known cause. This sample holds roughly 40,000 clones; 85% to 95% were observed only once. Around 0.73% of the sample lies in the top ten. This clonotype was obtained from a female donor with multiple sclerosis, enrolled in a pregnancy study. This specimen consisted of CD4+ T cells from peripheral blood mononuclear cells, obtained before pregnancy. The chain couples TRBV13 to TRBJ2-1; TRBD2 matches 13 bases in the middle. CDR3 sequence: CASSPRTSGSHEQFF. The sequenced DNA: TGTGCCAGCAGCCCCCGGACTAGCGGGAGTCATGAGCAGTTCTTC.